This T cell receptor beta chain was profiled in a study of vaccination effects on CD4 cells after COVID-19. Study information: After 2 million or so PBMC were placed in each well, they were cultured with approximately 10 IU/ml IL-2 and around 10 ug/ml peptides.

Sequenced by immunoSEQ multiplex PCR; TCRdb stores in-frame clones only, minus some. This sample has 30,000 to 35,000 clones; about 75% occur once, and the top ten carry 5% to 7.5%. A roughly 10-day culture period preceded the isolation of CD4+ T cells. The infection with SARS-CoV-2 (confirmed by PCR) occurred in this person between March and December 2020. The vaccine given was either BNT162b2 or mRNA-1273, in two doses. General study results and limits: Clones arising from infection and from vaccination showed marked clonal contraction late after vaccination.

Note on this clone: Its antigen is unidentified.

V lost 8 bases to trimming and J lost 6 bases; unmatched junction nucleotides: 3. From germline, CDR1 is SNHLY and CDR2 FYNNEI. The CDR3 totals 12 residues. Sequenced material: CD4+ T cells from PBMCs cultured without peptide, taken after COVID-19 vaccination. J is TRBJ2-3 and V is TRBV2; TRBD2 agrees at 9 bases. This clonotype originated in a human donor who had a prior SARS-CoV-2 infection. Here the CDR3 reads CASGTSRDTQYF. In DNA, the CDR3 is TGTGCCAGCGGGACTAGCAGGGATACGCAGTATTTT. The complete variable domain, with remaining parts taken from reference TRBV2 and TRBJ2-3, reads EPEVTQTPSHQVTQMGQEVILRCVPISNHLYFYWYRQILGQKVEFLVSFYNNEISEKSEIFDDQFSVERPDGSNFTLKIRSTKLEDSAMYFCASGTSRDTQYFGPGTRLTVL.